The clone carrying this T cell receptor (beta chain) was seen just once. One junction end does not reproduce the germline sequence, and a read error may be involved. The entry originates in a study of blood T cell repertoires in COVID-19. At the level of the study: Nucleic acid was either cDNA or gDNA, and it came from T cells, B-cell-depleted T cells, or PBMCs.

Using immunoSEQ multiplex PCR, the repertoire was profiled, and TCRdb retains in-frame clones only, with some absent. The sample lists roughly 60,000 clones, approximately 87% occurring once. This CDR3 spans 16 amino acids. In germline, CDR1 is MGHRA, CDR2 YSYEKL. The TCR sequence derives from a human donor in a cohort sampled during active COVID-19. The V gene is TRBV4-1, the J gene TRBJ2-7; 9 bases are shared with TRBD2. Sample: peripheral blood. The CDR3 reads CASSEELAGVSYEQYF. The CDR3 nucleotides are TGCGCCAGCAGCGAAGAATTAGCGGGAGTGTCCTACGAGCAGTACTTC.